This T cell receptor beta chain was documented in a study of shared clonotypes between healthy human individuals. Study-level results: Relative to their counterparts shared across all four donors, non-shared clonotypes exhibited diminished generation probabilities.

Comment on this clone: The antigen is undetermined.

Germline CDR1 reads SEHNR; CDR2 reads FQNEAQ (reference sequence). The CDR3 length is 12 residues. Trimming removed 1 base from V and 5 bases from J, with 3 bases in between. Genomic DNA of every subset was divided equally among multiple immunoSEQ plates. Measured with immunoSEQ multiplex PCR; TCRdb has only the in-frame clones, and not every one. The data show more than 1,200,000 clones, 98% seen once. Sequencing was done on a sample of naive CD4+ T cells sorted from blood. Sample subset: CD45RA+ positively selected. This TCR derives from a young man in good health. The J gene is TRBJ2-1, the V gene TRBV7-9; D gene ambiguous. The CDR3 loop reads CASSLVDNEQFF. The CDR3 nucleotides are TGTGCCAGCAGCTTAGTGGACAATGAGCAGTTCTTC. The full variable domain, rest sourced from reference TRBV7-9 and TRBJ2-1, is DTGVSQNPRHKITKRGQNVTFRCDPISEHNRLYWYRQTLGQGPEFLTYFQNEAQLEKSRLLSDRFSAERPKGSFSTLEIQRTEQGDSAMYLCASSLVDNEQFFGPGTRLTVL.